This T cell receptor beta chain was observed in a study of blood T cell repertoires in COVID-19. Study-level information: Samples representing acute and convalescent COVID-19 were sourced from the United States, Italy and Spain. Sources were T cells, B-cell-depleted T cells, or PBMCs; the material itself was cDNA or gDNA.

In the authors' workflow: Nucleated cell number was recorded as an estimate derived from reference gene primer amplification. Assay: immunoSEQ multiplex PCR; the TCRdb copy retains only in-frame clones and omits some. V, J and clone size are those of that table, while D and trimming were read from the DNA. Of approximately 70,000 clones in the sample, 91% are singletons; the top ten hold around 7%. Seattle enrolled patients during active infection and tracked them longitudinally. V lost 1 base, J lost 6 bases, and 4 bases stayed unmatched. CDR3 length: 15 amino acids. Looked up from germline, CDR1 is MGHRA and CDR2 is YSYEKL.

This sequence joins TRBV4-1 and TRBJ1-2, with 11 bases identical to TRBD1. Sample: peripheral blood. The source of this sequence is a man in his forties with COVID-19, enrolled during active disease. The CDR3 is CASSQALDRGHGYTF. In DNA, the CDR3 is TGCGCCAGCAGCCAAGCATTGGACAGGGGGCATGGCTACACCTTC.